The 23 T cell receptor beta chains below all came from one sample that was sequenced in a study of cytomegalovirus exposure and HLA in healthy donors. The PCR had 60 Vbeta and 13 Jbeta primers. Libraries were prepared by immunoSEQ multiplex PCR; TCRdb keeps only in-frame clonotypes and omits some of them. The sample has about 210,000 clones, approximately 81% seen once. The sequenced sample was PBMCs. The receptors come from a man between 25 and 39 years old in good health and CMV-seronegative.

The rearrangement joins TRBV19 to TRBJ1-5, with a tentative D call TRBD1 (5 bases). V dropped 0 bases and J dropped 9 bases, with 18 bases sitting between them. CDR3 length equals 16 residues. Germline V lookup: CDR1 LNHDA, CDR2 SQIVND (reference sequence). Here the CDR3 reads CASSIDSLEKGWPQHF. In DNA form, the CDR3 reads TGTGCCAGTAGTATAGACTCCCTCGAAAAGGGGTGGCCCCAGCATTTT.

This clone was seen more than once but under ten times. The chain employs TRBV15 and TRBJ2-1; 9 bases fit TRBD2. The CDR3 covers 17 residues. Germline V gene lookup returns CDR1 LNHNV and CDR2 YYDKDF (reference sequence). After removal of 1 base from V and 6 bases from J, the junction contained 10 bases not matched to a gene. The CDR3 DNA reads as TGTGCCACCAGCAGAGCGGGTAGCGGGGGTCGTTCCAATGAGCAGTTCTTC. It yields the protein CATSRAGSGGRSNEQFF.

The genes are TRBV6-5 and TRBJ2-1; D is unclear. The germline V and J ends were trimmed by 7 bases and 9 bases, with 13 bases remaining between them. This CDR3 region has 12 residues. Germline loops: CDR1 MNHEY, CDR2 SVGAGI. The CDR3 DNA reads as TGTGCCAGCAATCGACTCCTAGGTGAGCAGTTCTTC. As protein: CASNRLLGEQFF.

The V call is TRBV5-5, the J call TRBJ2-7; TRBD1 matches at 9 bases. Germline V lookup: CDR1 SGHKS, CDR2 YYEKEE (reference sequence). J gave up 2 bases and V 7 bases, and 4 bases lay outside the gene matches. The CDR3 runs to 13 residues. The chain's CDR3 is CASSRDRAYEQYF. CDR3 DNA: TGTGCCAGCTCCCGGGACAGGGCCTACGAGCAGTACTTC.

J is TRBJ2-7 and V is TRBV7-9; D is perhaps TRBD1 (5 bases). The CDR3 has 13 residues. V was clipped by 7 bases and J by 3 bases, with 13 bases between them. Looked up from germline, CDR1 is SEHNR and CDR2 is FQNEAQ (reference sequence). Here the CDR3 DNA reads TGTGCCAGCACCAACCAAGGGGACTACGAGCAGTACTTC. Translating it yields CASTNQGDYEQYF.

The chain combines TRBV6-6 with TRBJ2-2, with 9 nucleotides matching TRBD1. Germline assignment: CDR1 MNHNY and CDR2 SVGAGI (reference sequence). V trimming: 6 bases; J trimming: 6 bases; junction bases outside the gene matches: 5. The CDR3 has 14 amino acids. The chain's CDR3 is CASSSGDRAGELFF. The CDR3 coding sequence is TGTGCCAGCAGCTCGGGGGACAGGGCCGGGGAGCTGTTTTTT.

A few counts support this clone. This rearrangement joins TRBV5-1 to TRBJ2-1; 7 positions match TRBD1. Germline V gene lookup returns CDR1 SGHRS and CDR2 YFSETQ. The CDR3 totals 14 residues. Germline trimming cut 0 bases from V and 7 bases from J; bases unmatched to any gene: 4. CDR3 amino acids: CASSLEDRENEQFF. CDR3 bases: TGCGCCAGCAGCTTGGAAGACAGGGAGAATGAGCAGTTCTTC.

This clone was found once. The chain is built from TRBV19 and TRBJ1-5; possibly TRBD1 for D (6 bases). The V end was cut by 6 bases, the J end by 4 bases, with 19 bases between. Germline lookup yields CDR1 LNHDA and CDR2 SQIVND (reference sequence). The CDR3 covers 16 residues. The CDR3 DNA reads TGTGCCAGTAGACCGCGGGGGGCCCAGATTAATCAGCCCCAGCATTTT. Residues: CASRPRGAQINQPQHF.

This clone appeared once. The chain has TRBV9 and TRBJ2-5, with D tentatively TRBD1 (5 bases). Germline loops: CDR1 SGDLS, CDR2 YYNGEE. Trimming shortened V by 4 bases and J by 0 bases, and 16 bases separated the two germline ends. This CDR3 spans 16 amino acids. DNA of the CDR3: TGTGCCAGCAGCACCCGACAGACACCGAACCAAGAGACCCAGTACTTC. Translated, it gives CASSTRQTPNQETQYF.

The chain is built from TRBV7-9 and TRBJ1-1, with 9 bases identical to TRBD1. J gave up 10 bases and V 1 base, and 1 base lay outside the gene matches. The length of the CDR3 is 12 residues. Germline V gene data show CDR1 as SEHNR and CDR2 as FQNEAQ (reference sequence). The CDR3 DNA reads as TGTGCCAGCAGCTTAGGGGACAGGGCAGCTTTCTTT. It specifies CASSLGDRAAFF.

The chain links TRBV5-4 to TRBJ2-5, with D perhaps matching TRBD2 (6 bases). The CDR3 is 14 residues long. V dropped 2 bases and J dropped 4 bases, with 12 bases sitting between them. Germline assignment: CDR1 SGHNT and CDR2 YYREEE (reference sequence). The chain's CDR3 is CASSLGLMAETQYF. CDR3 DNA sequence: TGTGCCAGCAGCTTAGGACTAATGGCAGAGACCCAGTACTTC.

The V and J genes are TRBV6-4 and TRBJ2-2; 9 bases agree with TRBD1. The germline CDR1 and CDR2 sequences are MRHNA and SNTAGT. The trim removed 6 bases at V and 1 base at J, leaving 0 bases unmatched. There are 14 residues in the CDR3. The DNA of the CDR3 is TGTGCCAGCAGGGACAGGGGGAACACCGGGGAGCTGTTTTTT. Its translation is CASRDRGNTGELFF.

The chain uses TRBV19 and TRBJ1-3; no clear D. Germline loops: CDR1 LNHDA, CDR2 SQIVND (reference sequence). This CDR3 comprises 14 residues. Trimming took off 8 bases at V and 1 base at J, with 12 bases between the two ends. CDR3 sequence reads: CASCSGESGNTIYF. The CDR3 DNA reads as TGTGCCAGTTGTAGCGGGGAATCTGGAAACACCATATATTTT. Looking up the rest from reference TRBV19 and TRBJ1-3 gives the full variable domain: DGGITQSPKYLFRKEGQNVTLSCEQNLNHDAMYWYRQDPGQGLRLIYYSQIVNDFQKGDIAEGYSVSREKKESFPLTVTSAQKNPTAFYLCASCSGESGNTIYFGEGSWLTVV.

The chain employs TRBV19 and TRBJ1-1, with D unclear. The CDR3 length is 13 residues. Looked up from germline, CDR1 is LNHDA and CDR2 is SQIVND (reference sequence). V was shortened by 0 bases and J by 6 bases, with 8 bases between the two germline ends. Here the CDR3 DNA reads TGTGCCAGTAGTATAGAGGGCAGTTCTGAAGCTTTCTTT. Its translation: CASSIEGSSEAFF.

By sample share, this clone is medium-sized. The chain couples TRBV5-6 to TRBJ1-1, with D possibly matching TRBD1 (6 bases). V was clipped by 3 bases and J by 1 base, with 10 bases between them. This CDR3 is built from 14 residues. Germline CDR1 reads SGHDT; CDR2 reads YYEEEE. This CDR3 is CASSSLGQNTEAFF. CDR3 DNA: TGTGCCAGCAGCTCATTGGGACAGAACACTGAAGCTTTCTTT.

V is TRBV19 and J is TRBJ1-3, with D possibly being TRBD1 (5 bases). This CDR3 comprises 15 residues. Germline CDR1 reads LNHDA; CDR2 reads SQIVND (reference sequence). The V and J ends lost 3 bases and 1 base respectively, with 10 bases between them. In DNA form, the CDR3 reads TGTGCCAGTAGTATTTCGGGGGTATCTGGAAACACCATATATTTT. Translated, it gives CASSISGVSGNTIYF.

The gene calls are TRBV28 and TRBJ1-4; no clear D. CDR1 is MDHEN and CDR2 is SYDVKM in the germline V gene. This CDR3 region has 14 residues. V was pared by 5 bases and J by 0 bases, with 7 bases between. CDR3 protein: CASSQLSTNEKLFF. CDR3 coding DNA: TGTGCCAGCAGTCAATTGTCAACTAATGAAAAACTGTTTTTT.

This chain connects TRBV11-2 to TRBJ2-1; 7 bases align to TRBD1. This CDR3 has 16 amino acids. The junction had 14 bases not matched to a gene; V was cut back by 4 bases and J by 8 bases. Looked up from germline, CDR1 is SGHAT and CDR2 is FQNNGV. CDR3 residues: CASSSHPGQYIHEQFF. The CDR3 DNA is TGTGCCAGCAGCTCCCATCCGGGACAGTACATACATGAGCAGTTCTTC.

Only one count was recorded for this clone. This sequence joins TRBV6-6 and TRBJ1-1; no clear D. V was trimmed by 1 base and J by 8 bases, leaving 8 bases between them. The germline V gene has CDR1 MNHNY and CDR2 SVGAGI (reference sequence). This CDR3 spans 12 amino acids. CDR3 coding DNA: TGTGCCAGCAGTTACTATCCAAAAGAAGCTTTCTTT. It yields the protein CASSYYPKEAFF.

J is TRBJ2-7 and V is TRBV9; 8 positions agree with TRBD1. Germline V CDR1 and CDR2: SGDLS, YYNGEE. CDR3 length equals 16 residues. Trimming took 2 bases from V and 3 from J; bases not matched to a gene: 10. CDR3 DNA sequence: TGTGCCAGCAGCGTCCCAGGGGGCGGGGAAGGCTACGAGCAGTACTTC. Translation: CASSVPGGGEGYEQYF.

The DNA of the CDR3 is TGTGCCAGCAGACCGTCTCTATTAAGGGGCCTGAACACTGAAGCTTTCTTT. Its translation: CASRPSLLRGLNTEAFF. This chain uses TRBV27 with TRBJ1-1; a weak D match, TRBD1 (5 bases). Trimming stripped 6 bases from V and 0 bases from J, with 20 bases between. The length of the CDR3 is 17 residues. CDR1 and CDR2 from the germline V gene are MNHEY and SMNVEV (reference sequence).

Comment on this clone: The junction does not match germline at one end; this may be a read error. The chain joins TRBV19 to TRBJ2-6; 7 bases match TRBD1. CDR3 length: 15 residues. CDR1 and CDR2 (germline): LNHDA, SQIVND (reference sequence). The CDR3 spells CASSQGNTGASVLTF. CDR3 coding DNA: TGTGCCAGTAGTCAGGGGAATACAGGGGCCAGCGTCCTGACTTTC.

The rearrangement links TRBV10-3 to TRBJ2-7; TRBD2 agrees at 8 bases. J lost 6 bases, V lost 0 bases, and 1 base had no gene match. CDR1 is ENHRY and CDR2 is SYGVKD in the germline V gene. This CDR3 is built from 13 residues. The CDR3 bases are TGTGCCATCAGTGAGTCCAGCGGGGGCGAGCAGTACTTC. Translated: CAISESSGGEQYF.